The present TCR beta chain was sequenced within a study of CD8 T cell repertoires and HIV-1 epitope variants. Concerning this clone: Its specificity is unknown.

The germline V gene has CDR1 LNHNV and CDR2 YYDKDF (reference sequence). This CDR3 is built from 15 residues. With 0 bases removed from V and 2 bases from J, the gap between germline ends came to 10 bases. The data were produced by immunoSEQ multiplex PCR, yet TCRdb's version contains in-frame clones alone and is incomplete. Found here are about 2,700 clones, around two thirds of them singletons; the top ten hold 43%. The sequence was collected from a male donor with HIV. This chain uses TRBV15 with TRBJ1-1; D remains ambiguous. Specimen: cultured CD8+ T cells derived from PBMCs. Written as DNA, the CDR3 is TGTGCCACCAGCAGAGACCGGGGTTTAAACACTGAAGCTTTCTTT. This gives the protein CATSRDRGLNTEAFF.